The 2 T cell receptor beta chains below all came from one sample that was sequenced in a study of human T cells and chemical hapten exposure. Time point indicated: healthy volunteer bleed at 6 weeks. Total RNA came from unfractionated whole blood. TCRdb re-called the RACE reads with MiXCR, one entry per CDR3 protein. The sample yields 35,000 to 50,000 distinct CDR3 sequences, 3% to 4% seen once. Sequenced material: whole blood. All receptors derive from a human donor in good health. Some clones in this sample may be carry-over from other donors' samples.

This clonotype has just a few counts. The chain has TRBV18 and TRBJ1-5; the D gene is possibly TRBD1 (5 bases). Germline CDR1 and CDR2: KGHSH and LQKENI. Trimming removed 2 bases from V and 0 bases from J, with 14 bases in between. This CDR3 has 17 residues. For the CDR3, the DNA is TGTGCCAGCTCACCAACGGGGGGGGGGTATAGCAATCAGCCCCAGCATTTT. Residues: CASSPTGGGYSNQPQHF.

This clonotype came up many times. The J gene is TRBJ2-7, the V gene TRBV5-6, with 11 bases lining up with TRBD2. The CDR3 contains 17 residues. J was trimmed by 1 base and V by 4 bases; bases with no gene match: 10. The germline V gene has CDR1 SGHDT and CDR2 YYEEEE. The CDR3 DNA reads TGTGCCAGCAGCCCACTGGGACTAGCGGACCCTTCCTACGAGCAGTACTTC. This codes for CASSPLGLADPSYEQYF.